Shown below are 2 T cell receptor beta chains from a single sample sequenced in a study of glioma-infiltrating T cells after dendritic cell vaccination. Time point reported: after dendritic cell vaccination, including at tumor progression/relapse. The table came from immunoSEQ multiplex PCR; TCRdb's copy has only in-frame clones and leaves some out. The data contain around 87,000 clones, about four fifths of them singletons. The sequences come from blood, collected after dendritic cell vaccination. The receptors stem from a human donor with glioblastoma.

This clone was counted only a few times. The chain links TRBV7-2 to TRBJ1-5; possible D gene TRBD1, 6 bases. CDR1 and CDR2 from the germline V gene are SGHTA and FQGNSA. The CDR3 spans 14 residues. V lost 4 bases and J lost 3, with 10 bases in between. Here the CDR3 reads CASSSWTDNQPQHF. In DNA form, the CDR3 reads TGTGCCAGCAGCTCCTGGACAGACAATCAGCCCCAGCATTTT.

V is TRBV9 and J is TRBJ2-3; TRBD2 aligns across 10 bases. The germline gives CDR1 SGDLS, CDR2 YYNGEE. After removal of 4 bases from V and 2 bases from J, the junction contained 10 bases not matched to a gene. This CDR3 region has 17 residues. The CDR3 protein is CASSPSRTSGYTDTQYF. The CDR3, as DNA: TGTGCCAGCAGCCCTTCTCGGACTAGCGGTTACACAGATACGCAGTATTTT.